This T cell receptor (beta chain) was retrieved from a study of tumor-infiltrating lymphocytes in primary liver carcinoma. This clonotype turned up a few times. The blood RNA (from unsorted whole blood) was obtained, and germline DNA was also extracted. The input was around 500 ng total RNA; TCR beta cDNA was made from it with a constant-region primer. TCR beta libraries came from three nested multiplex PCR rounds using slightly modified ARM-PCR. Researchers ran the first two PCR rounds for roughly 10 cycles each with TRBV1-TRBV30 forward primers and a C-beta reverse primer. TCRdb used MiXCR to reprocess the multiplex PCR reads, holding one entry per CDR3 protein. The repertoire holds hundreds of thousands of distinct CDR3 sequences, with roughly 60% as singletons. Germline CDR1 SEHNR, CDR2 FQNEAQ (reference sequence). This CDR3 spans 13 amino acids. Trimming cost V 2 bases and J 6 bases, with 8 bases left between them.

This receptor was taken from a woman in her 30s with primary liver carcinoma and hepatitis B virus infection. This chain connects TRBV7-9 to TRBJ2-1, with unresolved D. Sequenced material: peripheral blood. For the CDR3, the DNA is TGTGCCAGCAGCTTAACACAGCTCAATGAGCAGTTCTTC. Translation gives CASSLTQLNEQFF.